Listed below are T cell receptor beta chains from one sample, sequenced in a study of blood T cell repertoires in COVID-19. Profiling relied on immunoSEQ multiplex PCR, and the TCRdb table lists in-frame clones only, not all of them. The sample lists 45,000 to 60,000 clones, less than 85% occurring once. The sample comprised peripheral blood. These receptors were taken from a human donor in a cohort sampled during active COVID-19. Both conserved end residues are part of each CDR3. D genes are given only for firm matches. Clone size, where shown, is once, few, many, or a class for clones that have expanded.

clone_size: .
v_call: TRBV6-6
d_call: .
j_call: TRBJ2-5
cdr3_nt: TGTGCCAGCAGTTACTCGCGGGGACCTCAAGAGACCCAGTACTTC
cdr3_aa: CASSYSRGPQETQYF

clone_size: few
v_call: TRBV11-2
d_call: TRBD1
j_call: TRBJ2-5
cdr3_nt: TGTGCCAGCAGCCCCTGGGGCCGGGACAGTGTCCGGGAGACCCAGTACTTC
cdr3_aa: CASSPWGRDSVRETQYF

clone_size: .
v_call: TRBV4-1
d_call: .
j_call: TRBJ1-3
cdr3_nt: TGCGCCAGCAGCCAAGTTTGGCCAGGGGAGGGAAACACCATATATTTT
cdr3_aa: CASSQVWPGEGNTIYF

clone_size: .
v_call: TRBV7-6
d_call: TRBD1
j_call: TRBJ1-1
cdr3_nt: TGTGCCAGCAGCCCCCGACAGGGGGTGAACACTGAAGCTTTCTTT
cdr3_aa: CASSPRQGVNTEAFF

clone_size: .
v_call: TRBV5-1
d_call: TRBD1
j_call: TRBJ1-2
cdr3_nt: TGCGCCAGCAGCGGAAGGGACAGGGGGCAAGATGGCTACACCTTC
cdr3_aa: CASSGRDRGQDGYTF

clone_size: .
v_call: TRBV19
d_call: .
j_call: TRBJ2-7
cdr3_nt: TGTGCCAGTAGTAGCACTCTAGTATCGTCGGATCTCGAGCAGTACTTC
cdr3_aa: CASSSTLVSSDLEQYF

clone_size: .
v_call: TRBV27
d_call: TRBD1
j_call: TRBJ2-5
cdr3_nt: TGTGCCAGCAGTTTAGCCCTAAACAGGGGGGCATCGGAGACCCAGTACTTC
cdr3_aa: CASSLALNRGASETQYF

clone_size: .
v_call: TRBV11-3
d_call: .
j_call: TRBJ2-1
cdr3_nt: TGTGCCAGCAGCTTAGACCAGGGAAGCAGGGTTGACAATGAGCAGTTCTTC
cdr3_aa: CASSLDQGSRVDNEQFF

clone_size: .
v_call: TRBV6-5
d_call: .
j_call: TRBJ2-7
cdr3_nt: TGTGCCAGCAGTTATTTCTGGGGCAGGGGGGAGGACGAGCAGTACTTC
cdr3_aa: CASSYFWGRGEDEQYF

clone_size: .
v_call: TRBV7-8
d_call: TRBD1
j_call: TRBJ2-7
cdr3_nt: TGTGCCAGCAGCCCCGGGACAGGGGCGTACGAGCAGTACTTC
cdr3_aa: CASSPGTGAYEQYF

clone_size: .
v_call: TRBV9
d_call: .
j_call: TRBJ2-5
cdr3_nt: TGTGCCAGCAGCGTAGTGGGCCCAGCAGAGACCCAGTACTTC
cdr3_aa: CASSVVGPAETQYF

clone_size: .
v_call: TRBV19
d_call: TRBD1
j_call: TRBJ2-2
cdr3_nt: TGTGCCACGGACAGGGACGAGGCCGGGGAGCTGTTTTTT
cdr3_aa: CATDRDEAGELFF

clone_size: .
v_call: TRBV6-2/TRBV6-3
d_call: .
j_call: TRBJ1-1
cdr3_nt: TGTGCCAGCAGTTCGACCAGAGGCGAAGCTTTCTTT
cdr3_aa: CASSSTRGEAFF

clone_size: .
v_call: TRBV5-8
d_call: TRBD1
j_call: TRBJ2-7
cdr3_nt: TGTGCCAGCAGCTTGTCCGGGACAGGGGGCCCCTACGAGCAGTACTTC
cdr3_aa: CASSLSGTGGPYEQYF

clone_size: once
v_call: TRBV14
d_call: TRBD1
j_call: TRBJ2-7
cdr3_nt: TGTGCCAGCAGCCAATCCGGGACAGGAGCCTACGAGCAGTACTTC
cdr3_aa: CASSQSGTGAYEQYF

clone_size: .
v_call: TRBV7-2
d_call: TRBD1
j_call: TRBJ1-1
cdr3_nt: TGTGCCAGCAGCCGCCCAGGGGGAACTGAAGCTTTCTTT
cdr3_aa: CASSRPGGTEAFF

clone_size: .
v_call: TRBV4-1
d_call: TRBD1
j_call: TRBJ1-3
cdr3_nt: TGCGCCAGCAGCCAAGGCCCGGGACAGGGGGCTGGAAACACCATATATTTT
cdr3_aa: CASSQGPGQGAGNTIYF

clone_size: .
v_call: TRBV5-8
d_call: TRBD2
j_call: TRBJ2-3
cdr3_nt: TGTGCCAGCAGCTTTGGTTGGGTAGCGGGGGGCACAGATACGCAGTATTTT
cdr3_aa: CASSFGWVAGGTDTQYF

clone_size: .
v_call: TRBV9
d_call: .
j_call: TRBJ2-1
cdr3_nt: TGTGCCAGCAGCGTAGATCTCAGAGAAGTCGGGTCCTACAATGAGCAGTTCTTC
cdr3_aa: CASSVDLREVGSYNEQFF

clone_size: once
v_call: TRBV6-2/TRBV6-3
d_call: .
j_call: TRBJ1-2
cdr3_nt: TGTGCCAGCAGTTACTCATCAGGTACAATGGATGGCTACACCTTC
cdr3_aa: CASSYSSGTMDGYTF

clone_size: .
v_call: TRBV18
d_call: .
j_call: TRBJ1-1
cdr3_nt: TGTGCCAGCTCACCGACTAATACACAGGGCGGGAGGACTGAAGCTTTCTTT
cdr3_aa: CASSPTNTQGGRTEAFF

clone_size: .
v_call: TRBV7-9
d_call: TRBD1
j_call: TRBJ1-1
cdr3_nt: TGTGCCAGCAGCCAGCAAACAGGGGTTAACACTGAAGCTTTCTTT
cdr3_aa: CASSQQTGVNTEAFF

clone_size: .
v_call: TRBV30
d_call: .
j_call: TRBJ1-4
cdr3_nt: TGTGCCTGGGCCTGGGGGGGGCGAATAGCTAATGAAAAACTGTTTTTT
cdr3_aa: CAWAWGGRIANEKLFF

clone_size: .
v_call: TRBV19
d_call: .
j_call: TRBJ2-7
cdr3_nt: TGTGCCAGTAGTATAGGGGTGGGAGCAACCTACGAGCAGTACTTC
cdr3_aa: CASSIGVGATYEQYF

clone_size: .
v_call: TRBV30
d_call: .
j_call: TRBJ1-5
cdr3_nt: TGTGCCTGGAGTGTCTCAGACAATCAGCCCCAGCATTTT
cdr3_aa: CAWSVSDNQPQHF

clone_size: .
v_call: TRBV5-1
d_call: .
j_call: TRBJ2-2
cdr3_nt: TGCGCCAGCAGCCTGGATCGACCAGGAGGGACCGGGGAGCTGTTTTTT
cdr3_aa: CASSLDRPGGTGELFF

clone_size: .
v_call: TRBV1
d_call: .
j_call: TRBJ2-7
cdr3_nt: TGCACCAGCAGCCAACACCCTTACAGGGAAGGTTACGAGCAGTACTTC
cdr3_aa: CTSSQHPYREGYEQYF